This T cell receptor (beta chain) stems from a study of T cell changes during pregnancy in multiple sclerosis (dated by TCRdb to about 2019). In terms of the full investigation: In women with multiple sclerosis, the researchers looked at how the T cell repertoire shifted as pregnancy progressed.

Library prep was done by the immunoSEQ multiplex PCR assay. In TCRdb, the immuneACCESS table is reduced to in-frame sequences with V and J assigned. These tables do not hold every clone; where another copy was compared, an unresolved V gene accounts for under half, and the others remain unexplained. Recorded for this sample are 44,000 or so clones; roughly 90% of them occurred a single time. The ten largest clones take up around 1.6% of the sample. Note on this clone: No antigen is known for it. No much larger clone is present one base from it, and per-base qualities are unavailable.

Reading from cysteine to phenylalanine, the CDR3 counts 13 amino acids. Here the CDR3 DNA is all that survives: 39 bases in frame from base 1. The germline V gene specifies MNHNS as CDR1 and SASEGT as CDR2. V loses 7 bases at its end and J loses 5 bases; junction bases beyond the gene matches: 6. The sequence links TRBV6-1 to TRBJ1-2, with 8 junctional bases fitting TRBD1. The source was peripheral blood, collected in the first trimester of pregnancy. This TCR came from a female donor in good health, enrolled as a control in a pregnancy study. CDR3 protein: CASTTGEAYGYTF. The DNA is TGTGCCAGCACGACAGGGGAAGCGTATGGCTACACCTTC.